A single sample is the source of the 8 T cell receptor beta chains below, sequenced in a study of cytomegalovirus exposure and HLA in healthy donors. Both 60 Vbeta primers and 13 Jbeta primers went into the PCR. TCRdb keeps only in-frame clones here, not all; method: immunoSEQ multiplex PCR. The repertoire holds roughly 69,000 clones, with about 80% as singletons. The sequenced sample was PBMCs. Receptor source: a man aged 18 to 29 in good health and CMV-seronegative.

The chain links TRBV6-5 to TRBJ2-4; TRBD1 aligns across 10 bases. Germline V gene lookup returns CDR1 MNHEY and CDR2 SVGAGI. V gave up 5 bases and J gave up 9 bases; unmatched junction bases: 4. The CDR3 has 13 residues. CDR3 protein: CASSRDRGTIQYF. The CDR3, as DNA: TGTGCCAGCAGTAGGGACAGGGGAACCATTCAGTACTTC.

A few counts support this clone. CDR3 sequence reads: CASSLGASSGNTIYF. The CDR3 DNA is TGTGCCAGCAGCTTGGGGGCTAGTTCTGGAAACACCATATATTTT. This chain uses TRBV7-8 with TRBJ1-3; perhaps TRBD1 as D (6 bases). Germline V CDR1 and CDR2: SGHVS, FQNEAQ. Between the trimmed V and J ends, which lost 3 bases and 1 base, there was a span of 10 bases. The CDR3 has 15 amino acids.

This clone has just one count. This chain uses TRBV12-5 with TRBJ2-2; 8 positions agree with TRBD1. Germline V gene lookup returns CDR1 LGHNT and CDR2 FRNRAP. V lost 1 base, J lost 0 bases, and 1 base stayed unmatched. The CDR3 is 16 residues long. The CDR3 spells CASGLGQGTNTGELFF. CDR3 nucleotide sequence: TGTGCTAGTGGTTTGGGACAGGGGACGAACACCGGGGAGCTGTTTTTT.

This chain links TRBV6-5 with TRBJ2-7; tentatively, D is TRBD2 (6 bases). V was pared by 2 bases and J by 3 bases, with 11 bases between. Germline loops: CDR1 MNHEY, CDR2 SVGAGI. The CDR3 loop spans 14 amino acids. The CDR3 coding sequence is TGTGCCAGCAGTTACCGGGGGAGCGACTACGAGCAGTACTTC. Translated: CASSYRGSDYEQYF.

V is TRBV29-1 and J is TRBJ2-1, with 12 nucleotides matching TRBD2. The CDR3 runs 15 residues. V trimming: 4 bases; J trimming: 8 bases; junction bases outside the gene matches: 9. CDR1 and CDR2 (germline): SQVTM, ANQGSEA. The CDR3 coding sequence is TGCAGCGTTGTTCCTAGCGGGGGGGGTGGGTATGAGCAGTTCTTC. Translated, it gives CSVVPSGGGGYEQFF.

This sequence joins TRBV7-8 and TRBJ1-1; D not resolved. The V and J ends lost 4 bases and 10 bases respectively, with 13 bases between them. This CDR3 comprises 12 residues. The V gene's germline CDR1 is SGHVS and CDR2 FQNEAQ. The chain's CDR3 is CASSSTIGLAFF. The CDR3 DNA sequence: TGTGCCAGCAGCTCAACCATCGGACTAGCTTTCTTT.

This chain connects TRBV6-5 to TRBJ1-1; no definite D call. V shed 6 bases and J shed 7 bases, with 15 bases lying between them. The CDR3 is 13 amino acids. CDR1 and CDR2 from the germline V gene are MNHEY and SVGAGI. The CDR3 here is CASRKLPYVEAFF. In DNA form, the CDR3 reads TGTGCCAGCAGAAAACTCCCCTACGTTGAAGCTTTCTTT.

The chain combines TRBV30 with TRBJ1-5, with D tentatively TRBD1 (6 bases). The CDR3 extends over 15 amino acids. Trimming left V 1 base short and J 5 bases short, with 15 bases between. Germline CDR1 is GTSNPN and CDR2 is SVGIG (reference sequence). This chain's CDR3 is CAWSDNRAGDQPQHF. The CDR3 DNA sequence: TGTGCCTGGAGTGACAACAGGGCGGGCGATCAGCCCCAGCATTTT.